The source of this T cell receptor beta chain is a study of blood T cell repertoires in COVID-19 (dated by TCRdb to 2020 to 2022). Some background on the complete study: Samples from collaborators originated in the United States, Italy and Spain and spanned both the acute and convalescent phases of COVID-19. The material from the prospective study consisted of cDNA or gDNA derived from T cells, B-cell-depleted T cells, or PBMCs. Deeply sampled blood TCRbeta repertoires from subjects exposed to, actively infected with, or recovered from COVID-19 were included in the dataset. A freely available public database, intended as a resource for researchers studying the immune response to SARS-CoV-2, is where the repertoires were released. The samples were drawn from two sources: the first 160 participants of the ongoing ImmuneRACE study, and over 950 subjects contributed by 6 global collaborators. Nearly every sample came with metadata listing a de-identified subject ID, COVID-19 status, age in years and sex. Where available, HLA class I and class II types were taken from metadata supplied by the sample provider and were not determined by assay-based typing. Study-level results and caveats: The amount of clinical and demographic metadata varied by source and participant and was provided uncurated.

The immunoSEQ Assay, a bias-controlled multiplex PCR, was used to amplify TCRbeta CDR3 regions from genomic DNA. Regarding the original processing steps: The number of nucleated cells in each sample was estimated from the amplification of reference gene primers within the assay. To quantify the absolute abundance of each unique TCRbeta CDR3 rearrangement, sequence reads were collapsed and filtered. For each sample, productive Simpson clonality was calculated as the square root of Simpson's diversity index across productive rearrangements. Drawn from immuneACCESS, this table holds only the in-frame rearrangements with V and J called that TCRdb kept. Clones are partly lost; checked studies trace under half to an unresolved V gene and leave the rest unexplained. V and J calls and clone size follow that table, whereas D and trimming were derived from the DNA. The sample profile shows fewer than 150,000 clones; about nine tenths of them were found once. The ten top clones hold about 8% of the sample.

Whole blood was collected in K2EDTA tubes by collaborating institutions according to the institutions' own protocols. Collaborator samples were shipped for TCRbeta analysis as frozen whole blood, isolated PBMCs, or DNA extracted from either sample type. For this clone: Its antigen remains unidentified. No quality values exist for individual bases; no much larger clone is one base distant.

Material for sequencing was peripheral blood. This TCR was recovered from a human donor in a cohort sampled during active COVID-19.

The nucleotides read TGTGCCAGCAGACTAGCGAGCTCCTACAATGAGCAGTTCTTC. This codes for CASRLASSYNEQFF. The V and J segments used are TRBV7-9 and TRBJ2-1; a stretch of 7 junction bases matches TRBD2. Counted from cysteine to phenylalanine, this CDR3 has 14 amino acids. Only the CDR3 DNA stays, 42 bases, in frame from base 1. The germline V gene (reference sequence) provides CDR1 SEHNR and CDR2 FQNEAQ. For this chain, trimming is 6 bases at the V end and 0 bases at the J end, and the number of junction bases without a gene match is 2.